The 11 T cell receptor beta chains below were found in one sample sequenced in a study of blood T cells in healthy people across ages. Primed by a sample-barcoded 5' primer and a J-beta primer mix, a second PCR proceeded for about 6 to 12 cycles. TCRdb itself ran the 5' RACE reads through MiXCR, one entry per CDR3 protein. The sample lists 780,000 or so distinct CDR3 sequences, 20% to 30% occurring once. The sample also formed part of further work on T cells of mothers and their children.

The sequenced material came from blood. These TCRs come from a boy between 10 and 17 years old in good health.

The rearrangement joins TRBV29-1 to TRBJ2-2; D may be TRBD2 (5 bases). The germline CDR1 and CDR2 sequences are SQVTM and ANQGSEA. V was pared by 5 bases and J by 5 bases, with 18 bases between. CDR3 length: 15 residues. CDR3 sequence: CSVLARGSATGELFF. Written as DNA, the CDR3 is TGCAGCGTTCTCGCCCGGGGATCGGCAACCGGGGAGCTGTTTTTT.

In its sample, this clonotype was seen a few times. Germline and junction disagree at one end, which may indicate a read error. The V call is TRBV2, the J call TRBJ2-7; possibly TRBD1 for D (6 bases). Germline V CDR1 and CDR2: SNHLY, FYNNEI. The CDR3 has 15 residues. The CDR3 here is CASSATRTAVLSPDF. Here the CDR3 DNA reads TGTGCCAGCAGTGCCACCAGGACAGCTGTCTTGAGTCCAGACTTC.

V usage is TRBV7-2 and J usage is TRBJ1-2; D uncertain. The CDR3 consists of 16 residues. Germline CDR1 is SGHTA and CDR2 is FQGNSA. V was clipped by 1 base and J by 0 bases, with 12 bases between them. The DNA of the CDR3 is TGTGCCAGCAGCTTAGTGTCTGGCAGAGCTAACTATGGCTACACCTTC. Protein sequence: CASSLVSGRANYGYTF.

DNA for the CDR3: TGTGCCAGCAGTGCAAGCAGGGTGTTCACTGGAAACACCATATATTTT. It is translated as CASSASRVFTGNTIYF. J is TRBJ1-3 and V is TRBV2, with D perhaps matching TRBD1 (5 bases). CDR1 SNHLY and CDR2 FYNNEI come from the germline V gene. Trimming left V 4 bases short and J 2 bases short, with 15 bases between. The CDR3 covers 16 residues.

This clonotype was counted between two and nine times. This chain links TRBV24-1 with TRBJ2-3; D ambiguous. The CDR3 contains 16 residues. V was shortened by 2 bases and J by 4 bases, with 15 bases between the two germline ends. Germline V gives CDR1 KGHDR, CDR2 SFDVKD. For the CDR3, the DNA is TGTGCCACCAGTGATTCCTCGGAGCTTGAGGCAGATACGCAGTATTTT. This gives the protein CATSDSSELEADTQYF.

This clonotype turned up a few times. The chain recombines TRBV2 with TRBJ1-2; D remains ambiguous. With 2 bases removed from V and 8 bases from J, the gap between germline ends came to 6 bases. Germline values: CDR1 SNHLY, CDR2 FYNNEI. This CDR3 has 11 amino acids. CDR3 sequence reads: CASSELLGYTF. In DNA, the CDR3 is TGTGCCAGCAGTGAACTCCTGGGCTACACCTTC. Together with reference TRBV2 and TRBJ1-2, the CDR3 gives the full variable domain: EPEVTQTPSHQVTQMGQEVILRCVPISNHLYFYWYRQILGQKVEFLVSFYNNEISEKSEIFDDQFSVERPDGSNFTLKIRSTKLEDSAMYFCASSELLGYTFGSGTRLTVV.

The CDR3 sequence is CASSDGRGLWEQFF. The CDR3, as DNA: TGTGCCAGCAGTGATGGCAGGGGGCTTTGGGAGCAGTTCTTC. This chain links TRBV27 with TRBJ2-1; 8 bases align to TRBD1. The CDR3 spans 14 residues. J gave up 10 bases and V 5 bases, and 10 bases lay outside the gene matches. CDR1 is MNHEY, CDR2 SMNVEV, per germline (reference sequence).

This clonotype was recorded once. The chain carries TRBV4-3 and TRBJ1-2; a weak D match, TRBD1 (6 bases). The ends were cut back, 0 bases at V and 4 bases at J, with 15 bases in the middle. Germline V CDR1 and CDR2: LGHNA, YSLEER. The CDR3 consists of 16 residues. The CDR3 protein is CASSQDTGGAPYGYTF. The CDR3 DNA is TGCGCCAGCAGCCAAGATACCGGGGGCGCGCCCTATGGCTACACCTTC.

This clonotype was observed many times. The rearrangement uses TRBV12-3 or TRBV12-4 and TRBJ2-5; 7 bases align to TRBD2. The CDR3 is 15 amino acids. The J segment lost 1 base and the V segment lost 3 bases, leaving 5 bases of the junction unmatched. CDR3 amino acids: CASSFPGGGQETQYF. CDR3 DNA sequence: TGTGCCAGCAGTTTTCCTGGGGGGGGCCAAGAGACCCAGTACTTC.

This clonotype appeared a few times. The chain links TRBV4-1 to TRBJ1-4; D is undetermined. The V end was cut by 2 bases, the J end by 7 bases, with 11 bases between. Germline V CDR1 and CDR2: MGHRA, YSYEKL. The CDR3 contains 14 residues. Written as DNA, the CDR3 is TGCGCCAGCAGCCAATTGTACGGGAGTGAAAAACTGTTTTTT. Protein product: CASSQLYGSEKLFF.

This clonotype was observed a few times. V usage is TRBV3-1 and J usage is TRBJ2-7, with TRBD2 as a possible D gene (6 bases). CDR1 is LGHDT, CDR2 YNNKEL, per germline (reference sequence). This CDR3 is 15 amino acids long. Trimming removed 1 base from V and 0 bases from J, with 10 bases in between. The CDR3 loop is CASSQVIGSSYEQYF. DNA for the CDR3: TGTGCCAGCAGCCAAGTTATCGGGAGCTCCTACGAGCAGTACTTC.